The rows below give T cell receptor beta chains drawn from one sample of a study of cytomegalovirus exposure and HLA in healthy donors. Libraries were prepared by immunoSEQ multiplex PCR; TCRdb keeps only in-frame clonotypes and omits some of them. The sample lists some 100,000 clones, approximately 77% seen once, with roughly 15% in the top ten. The sample was PBMCs. These receptors were taken from a male donor in good health and CMV-seropositive. CDR3s include the opening cysteine and the closing phenylalanine or tryptophan. Each record gives: V gene, D gene, J gene, clone size, CDR3 DNA, CDR3 protein. The D gene is left open where the match is weak. Clone size is stated in some rows and not others, as once, few, many or a class when expanded.

TRBV6-5	NA	TRBJ2-7	NA	TGTGCCAGCGGCCGCGCCGGGAGCTCCTACGAGCAGTACTTC	CASGRAGSSYEQYF
TRBV4-3	NA	TRBJ2-2	NA	TGCGCCAGCAGCCACCTCCCTGTACTGGTAGAGGACACCGGGGAGCTGTTTTTT	CASSHLPVLVEDTGELFF
TRBV7-6	NA	TRBJ1-1	few	TGTGCCAGCAGTAACTTGAACACTGAAGCTTTCTTT	CASSNLNTEAFF
TRBV18	NA	TRBJ1-2	NA	TGTGCCAGCTCACCACCCGGCGGAGACTATGGCTACACCTTC	CASSPPGGDYGYTF
TRBV4-3	TRBD1	TRBJ1-2	NA	TGCGCCAGCAGCGCCCGACAGGGCGCTTTCTATGGCTACACCTTC	CASSARQGAFYGYTF
TRBV6-4	TRBD1	TRBJ1-5	NA	TGTGCCAGCAGTGACAAGTGGAGAAACAGGGGGCGATGTAGCAATCAGCCCCAGCATTTT	CASSDKWRNRGRCSNQPQHF
TRBV30	NA	TRBJ2-5	few	TGTGCCTGGCGCACCCGTCACAGCGGCGGGGAGACCCAGTACTTC	CAWRTRHSGGETQYF
TRBV5-1	TRBD2	TRBJ2-5	NA	TGCGCCAGCAGTAGGCGGGGGGGCAACGAAGAGACCCAGTACTTC	CASSRRGGNEETQYF
TRBV6-5	NA	TRBJ1-1	NA	TGTGCCAGCAGTTACCGCAGGGAGAACACTGAAGCTTTCTTT	CASSYRRENTEAFF
TRBV5-5	NA	TRBJ1-5	NA	TGTGCCAGCAGCCGAAGGGGTACGGTCGGCAATCAGCCCCAGCATTTT	CASSRRGTVGNQPQHF
TRBV4-2	TRBD2	TRBJ2-7	NA	TGTGCCAGCAGCCAGGACTCCCTAGCGGCCGCCTACGAGCAGTACTTC	CASSQDSLAAAYEQYF
TRBV30	TRBD1	TRBJ2-6	NA	TGTGCCTGGGGGCGGGACAGGGTGGCATCTGGGGCCAACGTCCTGACTTTC	CAWGRDRVASGANVLTF
TRBV15	NA	TRBJ2-2	few	TGTGCCACCAGCAGATCCCAGCAGGGGCGAGACACCGGGGAGCTGTTTTTT	CATSRSQQGRDTGELFF
TRBV5-1	NA	TRBJ2-7	NA	TGCGCCAGCAGCCCGGGACTGCCAAGCTCCTACGAGCAGTACTTC	CASSPGLPSSYEQYF
TRBV19	NA	TRBJ1-5	NA	TGTGCCAGTAGTATAGAGGACAATAATCAGCCCCAGCATTTT	CASSIEDNNQPQHF
TRBV5-1	TRBD1	TRBJ2-1	NA	TGCGCCAGCAGCTTCGGACAGGGCACTGATGAGCAGTTCTTC	CASSFGQGTDEQFF
TRBV6-1	NA	TRBJ1-1	few	TGTGCCAGCAATTCGGGGGACTCGAACACTGAAGCTTTCTTT	CASNSGDSNTEAFF
TRBV15	NA	TRBJ1-1	once	TGTGCCACCAGCGTCCGGGACATCTTTGAGAGTACTGAAGCTTTCTTT	CATSVRDIFESTEAFF
TRBV27	NA	TRBJ2-3	NA	TGCGGGGGGCCACTGCACCCAGATACGCAGTATTTT	CGGPLHPDTQYF
TRBV9	TRBD2	TRBJ2-5	NA	TGTGCCAGCAGCCTTGGACTAGCGGGGGGGCAAGAGACCCAGTACTTC	CASSLGLAGGQETQYF
TRBV27	TRBD2	TRBJ2-5	NA	TGTACCAGCAGTTTGCGGGGGGACCAAGAGACCCAGTACTTC	CTSSLRGDQETQYF
TRBV28	NA	TRBJ1-4	NA	TGTGCCAGCAGTTCATTCTTTGCCAAAGGGAGAGAAAAACTGTTTTTT	CASSSFFAKGREKLFF
TRBV5-5	TRBD1	TRBJ1-2	NA	TGTGCCAGCAGCTCAGGACAGGGGGCGCGTATCTATGGCTACACCTTC	CASSSGQGARIYGYTF
TRBV7-8	NA	TRBJ2-5	NA	TGTGCCAGCAGCTTTAGCCCAGGGCAAGAGACCCAGTACTTC	CASSFSPGQETQYF
TRBV30	TRBD1	TRBJ2-7	NA	TGTGCCTGGAAGGGTCCCCGGTCCAGGGGGTACGAGCAGTACTTC	CAWKGPRSRGYEQYF
TRBV5-1	NA	TRBJ2-2	NA	TGCGCCAGCAGCTTGACAGGGAACACCGGGGAGCTGTTTTTT	CASSLTGNTGELFF
TRBV4-2	TRBD1	TRBJ1-6	NA	TGTGCCAGCAGCCAAGATGCGGGACAGATTAATTCACCCCTCCACTTT	CASSQDAGQINSPLHF
TRBV30	TRBD2	TRBJ2-3	few	TGTGCCTGGAGTGTACTTCTAGCGGGGGGCACAGATACGCAGTATTTT	CAWSVLLAGGTDTQYF
TRBV7-9	TRBD1	TRBJ1-2	NA	TGTGCCAGCAGCTTAGGATCCGGGACAGGGGACTATGGCTACACCTTC	CASSLGSGTGDYGYTF
TRBV2	TRBD1	TRBJ1-2	once	TGTGCCAGCAGTCAAGAGGACAGGGAGGTCTATGGCTACACCTTC	CASSQEDREVYGYTF
TRBV6-6	NA	TRBJ1-2	NA	TGTGCCAGCAGCCCCCTGCGGGGTGGCTACACCTTC	CASSPLRGGYTF
TRBV28	TRBD1	TRBJ1-5	NA	TGTGCCAGCAGATACAGGGGAATTAGCAATCAGCCCCAGCATTTT	CASRYRGISNQPQHF
TRBV7-9	NA	TRBJ2-1	NA	TGTGCCAGCAGCCGCATTCACGACAGCTACAATGAGCAGTTCTTC	CASSRIHDSYNEQFF
TRBV4-2	NA	TRBJ2-5	NA	TGTGCCAGCAGCCAAGGTAGGGGATCAAAAGAGACCCAGTACTTC	CASSQGRGSKETQYF
TRBV27	NA	TRBJ2-2	NA	TGTGCCAGCAGTTTTCGATCAGCGGCTCGACGGACCGGGGAGCTGTTTTTT	CASSFRSAARRTGELFF
TRBV4-2	TRBD1	TRBJ2-1	NA	TGTGCCAGCAGCCAAGATGGGACAGGGGCCCGTGAGCAGTTCTTC	CASSQDGTGAREQFF
TRBV29-1	NA	TRBJ2-5	NA	TGCAGCGTTGATCGGCAGGCACAAGAGACCCAGTACTTC	CSVDRQAQETQYF
TRBV21-1	NA	TRBJ1-4	NA	TGTGCCAGCAGCAAAAGCAGTGAACAGGGGAAAGAAAAACTGTTTTTT	CASSKSSEQGKEKLFF
TRBV6-1	TRBD1	TRBJ1-1	NA	TGTGCCAGCAGTGAAGCAGCCGGACAGGGGGGTAAAGCTTTCTTT	CASSEAAGQGGKAFF
TRBV10-1	NA	TRBJ2-7	NA	TGCGCCAGCAGTGCGGCCGGAACCTACGAGCGGTACTTC	CASSAAGTYERYF
TRBV6-6	NA	TRBJ2-1	NA	TGTGCCAGCAGCCTGGTCGGGGGCAATGAGCAGTTCTTC	CASSLVGGNEQFF
TRBV2	NA	TRBJ1-5	NA	TGTGCCAGCAGTGACGATGGGGGGGACGGCAATCAGCCCCAGCATTTT	CASSDDGGDGNQPQHF
TRBV19	NA	TRBJ1-1	NA	TGTGCCAGCACCCGGGGGGGAGTCCGTGAAGCTTTCTTT	CASTRGGVREAFF
TRBV5-4	TRBD1	TRBJ2-3	NA	TGTGCCAGCAGCTCGCGGGGGACAGGGGTTCGAACAGATACGCAGTATTTT	CASSSRGTGVRTDTQYF
TRBV19	NA	TRBJ1-5	few	TGTGCCTCTAAAGGAGGGAGTAGCAATCAGCCCCAGCATTTT	CASKGGSSNQPQHF
TRBV19	TRBD2	TRBJ2-7	NA	TGTGCCAGTAGTATCCCGAGGAGCGGGACCTACGAGCAGTACTTC	CASSIPRSGTYEQYF
TRBV18	TRBD1	TRBJ2-7	NA	TGTGCCAGCTCACCACCCGGGACAGGACCCTACGAGCAGTACTTC	CASSPPGTGPYEQYF
TRBV25-1	NA	TRBJ1-6	NA	TGTGCCAGCAGACGATCCGGGGATTATAATTCACCCCTCCACTTT	CASRRSGDYNSPLHF
TRBV2	NA	TRBJ1-5	NA	TGTGCCAGCAGTGAGAATCCGGGCAATCAGCCCCAGCATTTT	CASSENPGNQPQHF
TRBV7-9	NA	TRBJ2-2	once	TGTGCCAGCAGCTTTCAGGCAGGCACCGGGGAGCTGTTTTTT	CASSFQAGTGELFF
TRBV9	NA	TRBJ2-1	NA	TGTGCCAGCAGCGAGAGAGGGACATCGAATGAGCAGTTCTTC	CASSERGTSNEQFF
TRBV19	TRBD1	TRBJ2-1	NA	TGTGCCAGTAGGCTTCGGACAGGGAGGAATGAGCAGTTCTTC	CASRLRTGRNEQFF
TRBV25-1	NA	TRBJ2-4	NA	TGTGCCAGCAGTGAATTAGACATTCAGTACTTC	CASSELDIQYF